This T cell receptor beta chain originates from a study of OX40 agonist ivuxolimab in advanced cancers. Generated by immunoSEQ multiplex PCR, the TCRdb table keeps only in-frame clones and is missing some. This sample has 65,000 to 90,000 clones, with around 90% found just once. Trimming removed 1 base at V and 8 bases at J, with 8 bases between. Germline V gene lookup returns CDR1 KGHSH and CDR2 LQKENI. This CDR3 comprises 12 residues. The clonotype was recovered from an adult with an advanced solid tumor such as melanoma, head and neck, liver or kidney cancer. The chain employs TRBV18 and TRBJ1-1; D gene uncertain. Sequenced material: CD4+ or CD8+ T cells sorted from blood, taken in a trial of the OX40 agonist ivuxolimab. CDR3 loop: CASSPRTQEAFF. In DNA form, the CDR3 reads TGTGCCAGCTCACCACGGACCCAGGAAGCTTTCTTT.